These T cell receptor beta chains were read from a single sample in a study of T cell repertoires in cytomegalovirus infection. TCRdb ran MiXCR on the reads and lists one entry per CDR3 protein. The sample yields fewer than 950,000 distinct CDR3 sequences, over 25% seen once. These TCRs are of unknown antigen specificity. The specimen comprised cultured CD8+ T cells from PBMCs, sampled from culture after CMV antigen stimulation. These receptors all come from a human donor in good health (CMV status not recorded). Some clones in this sample may be carry-over from other donors' samples. The CDR3 runs from the conserved cysteine through the conserved F or W. D genes are given only for firm matches. Part of the rows lack a size; the others show once, few, many or a class for expanded clones.

clone_size,d_call,v_call,j_call,cdr3_aa,cdr3_nt
NA,NA,TRBV6-1,TRBJ2-2,CASFPGGNGELFF,TGTGCCAGTTTTCCCGGGGGCAACGGGGAGCTGTTTTTT
NA,NA,TRBV10-3,TRBJ1-5,CASKDTAGADTRQPQHF,TGTGCCTCCAAGGACACGGCAGGGGCGGATACGAGGCAGCCCCAGCATTTT
NA,TRBD2,TRBV7-2,TRBJ2-5,CASSLFRGGGRGQETQYF,TGTGCCAGCAGCTTATTTCGGGGGGGGGGCCGAGGACAAGAGACCCAGTACTTC
NA,NA,TRBV7-6,TRBJ1-1,CASSLEKPSEAFF,TGTGCCAGCAGCTTAGAAAAGCCGTCTGAAGCTTTCTTT
NA,NA,TRBV12-3/TRBV12-4,TRBJ1-5,CASSWRQFNQPQHF,TGTGCCAGCAGTTGGAGGCAGTTCAATCAGCCCCAGCATTTT
few,NA,TRBV6-4,TRBJ1-1,CASSDGAANTEAFF,TGTGCCAGCAGTGATGGGGCGGCGAACACTGAAGCTTTCTTT
NA,TRBD1,TRBV6-2/TRBV6-3,TRBJ1-2,CASSYRDRVHGYTF,TGTGCCAGCAGTTACCGGGACAGGGTCCATGGCTACACCTTC
few,NA,TRBV12-5,TRBJ2-2,CASGFSTGPNTGELFF,TGTGCTAGTGGTTTCTCGACAGGCCCGAACACCGGGGAGCTGTTTTTT
few,TRBD1,TRBV4-3,TRBJ1-3,CASSREDRGSGNTIYF,TGCGCCAGCAGCCGAGAGGACAGGGGATCAGGAAACACCATATATTTT
few,NA,TRBV27,TRBJ1-2,CASSEVSRSNGYTF,TGTGCCAGCAGTGAGGTTTCTCGGAGCAATGGCTACACCTTC
many,TRBD1,TRBV5-6,TRBJ2-3,CASSLAVFSNRGQEDTQYF,TGTGCCAGCAGCTTGGCCGTCTTTTCTAACAGGGGGCAGGAAGATACGCAGTATTTT
NA,NA,TRBV7-9,TRBJ1-1,CASSLSINEAFF,TGTGCCAGCAGCTTGAGCATCAATGAAGCTTTCTTT
few,NA,TRBV4-1,TRBJ1-1,CASSQDISDHNEAFF,TGCGCCAGCAGCCAAGATATATCGGATCACAATGAAGCTTTCTTT
NA,NA,TRBV4-3,TRBJ1-5,CASSQEAGVQPQHF,TGCGCCAGCAGCCAAGAGGCAGGGGTTCAGCCCCAGCATTTT
NA,TRBD1,TRBV10-3,TRBJ1-2,CAISESLRDSSRSLYGYTF,TGTGCCATCAGTGAGTCTTTAAGGGACAGTTCTCGTTCCCTCTATGGCTACACCTTC
few,NA,TRBV12-5,TRBJ2-7,CASGLSKGEQYF,TGTGCTAGTGGCCTAAGTAAGGGTGAGCAGTACTTC
few,NA,TRBV6-1,TRBJ2-5,CASSEWGNQETQYF,TGTGCCAGCAGTGAATGGGGCAACCAAGAGACCCAGTACTTC
many,NA,TRBV7-6,TRBJ1-6,CASSRAPGGQASPLHF,TGTGCCAGCAGCCGAGCCCCCGGGGGCCAGGCTTCACCCCTCCACTTT
NA,TRBD2,TRBV6-5,TRBJ2-5,CASSTQGLQETQYF,TGTGCCAGCAGCACCCAGGGACTACAAGAGACCCAGTACTTC
many,TRBD1,TRBV6-6,TRBJ1-4,CASFPTWDREPDNEKLFF,TGTGCCAGCTTTCCTACATGGGACAGGGAACCCGATAATGAAAAACTGTTTTTT
many,NA,TRBV7-6,TRBJ1-1,CASSYVLDNMNTEAFF,TGTGCCAGCAGCTACGTCCTGGACAACATGAACACTGAAGCTTTCTTT
few,NA,TRBV15,TRBJ1-3,CATKSFSGNTIYF,TGTGCCACCAAATCTTTCTCTGGAAACACCATATATTTT
NA,NA,TRBV7-9,TRBJ1-2,CASSQRVRYGYTF,TGTGCCAGCAGCCAGAGGGTGCGATATGGCTACACCTTC
NA,NA,TRBV7-9,TRBJ1-1,CASSLYGFGMNTEAFF,TGTGCCAGCAGCTTATATGGCTTTGGCATGAACACTGAAGCTTTCTTT
NA,NA,TRBV20-1,TRBJ2-7,CSAEAYDRPPYEQYF,TGCAGTGCTGAGGCTTACGACAGGCCCCCTTACGAGCAGTACTTC
few,NA,TRBV7-9,TRBJ2-3,CASSLRREGVGDTQYF,TGTGCCAGCAGCTTAAGGCGGGAAGGGGTTGGAGATACGCAGTATTTT
NA,TRBD1,TRBV4-3,TRBJ2-5,CANSQDRGETQYF,TGCGCCAACAGCCAGGACAGGGGTGAGACCCAGTACTTC
NA,NA,TRBV3-1,TRBJ2-7,CASSNPGGSEQYF,TGTGCCAGCAGCAACCCCGGGGGTTCCGAGCAGTACTTC
NA,NA,TRBV7-6,TRBJ2-3,CVSSSRQDTDTQYF,TGTGTCAGCAGCTCAAGACAGGACACAGATACGCAGTATTTT
few,TRBD1,TRBV7-9,TRBJ1-1,CASIPRDRVVEAFF,TGTGCCAGTATACCCAGGGACAGGGTTGTTGAAGCTTTCTTT
NA,TRBD2,TRBV6-6,TRBJ2-2,CASSYSLLAGGPGELFF,TGTGCCAGCAGTTACTCCCTTCTAGCGGGGGGGCCGGGGGAGCTGTTTTTT
NA,NA,TRBV12-3/TRBV12-4,TRBJ1-2,CASSFRARQYGYTF,TGTGCCAGCAGTTTTCGCGCAAGGCAATATGGCTACACCTTC
few,TRBD1,TRBV7-9,TRBJ2-3,CASSPPGGATQYF,TGTGCCAGCAGTCCTCCAGGGGGCGCTACGCAGTATTTT
NA,TRBD1,TRBV12-3/TRBV12-4,TRBJ1-2,CASSFRTGPDGYTF,TGTGCCAGCAGTTTCAGGACAGGGCCAGATGGCTACACCTTC
many,NA,TRBV7-9,TRBJ1-5,CASSGGYSNQPQHF,TGTGCCAGCAGTGGGGGTTATAGCAATCAGCCCCAGCATTTT
few,NA,TRBV4-3,TRBJ1-6,CASSQDLGAGSPLHF,TGCGCCAGCAGCCAAGATCTGGGGGCAGGGTCACCCCTCCACTTT
NA,TRBD2,TRBV4-3,TRBJ2-5,CASSQEAAGGPETQYF,TGCGCCAGCAGCCAAGAGGCAGCGGGGGGTCCGGAGACCCAGTACTTC
few,TRBD1,TRBV7-9,TRBJ1-2,CASSQTGAGYGYTF,TGTGCCAGCAGCCAAACAGGGGCAGGCTATGGCTACACCTTC
few,TRBD2,TRBV7-6,TRBJ2-3,CASSTSASGKDTDTQYF,TGTGCCAGCAGTACCTCTGCTAGCGGAAAAGACACAGATACGCAGTATTTT
many,NA,TRBV7-6,TRBJ1-1,CASSPWSLSYDTEAFF,TGTGCCAGCAGCCCATGGAGTCTCTCATACGACACTGAAGCTTTCTTT
few,NA,TRBV7-4,TRBJ2-1,CASSARLVEQFF,TGTGCCAGCAGCGCGAGACTCGTTGAGCAGTTCTTC
few,TRBD1,TRBV20-1,TRBJ2-2,CSANPPDRANTGELFF,TGCAGTGCCAACCCCCCCGACAGGGCGAACACCGGGGAGCTGTTTTTT